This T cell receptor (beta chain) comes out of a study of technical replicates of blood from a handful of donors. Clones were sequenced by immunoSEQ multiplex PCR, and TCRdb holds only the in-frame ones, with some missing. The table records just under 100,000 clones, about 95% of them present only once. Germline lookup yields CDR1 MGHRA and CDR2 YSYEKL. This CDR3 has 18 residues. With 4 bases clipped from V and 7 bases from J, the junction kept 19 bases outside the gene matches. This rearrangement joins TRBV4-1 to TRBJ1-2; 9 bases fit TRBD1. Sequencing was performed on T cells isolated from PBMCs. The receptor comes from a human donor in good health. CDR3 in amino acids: CASSPGVTVGTGRVGYTF. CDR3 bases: TGCGCCAGCAGCCCCGGCGTTACGGTCGGGACAGGGAGGGTTGGCTACACCTTC.